This T cell receptor beta chain was sequenced for a study of blood T cell repertoires in COVID-19. This table comes from immunoSEQ multiplex PCR, and its TCRdb copy is limited to in-frame clones, with some not included. Of some 240,000 clones in the sample, around 90% were seen once. The sequence was obtained from a man in his fifties or sixties who had recovered from COVID-19. Sequenced sample: peripheral blood.

The CDR3 DNA sequence: TGCGCCAGCAGTTCCGGGACTAACACCGGGGAGCTGTTTTTT. It encodes CASSSGTNTGELFF. The chain combines TRBV5-1 with TRBJ2-2; a possible D gene is TRBD2 (6 bases). Trimming removed 5 bases from V and 2 bases from J, with 10 bases in between. The CDR3 runs to 14 residues. The germline gives CDR1 SGHRS, CDR2 YFSETQ.